Listed here is a single T cell receptor (beta chain). A read error may account for a junction end that differs from germline. These data originate in a study of control samples from healthy donors and cancer patients. Using immunoSEQ multiplex PCR, the repertoire was profiled, and TCRdb retains in-frame clones only, with some absent. In the table there are about 53,000 clones, approximately 90% of which are singletons. The CDR3 extends over 14 amino acids. The germline V gene has CDR1 MNHEY and CDR2 SVGAGI. The chain is built from TRBV6-5 and TRBJ1-1, with 8 bases identical to TRBD1. The sequence came from a man aged 55 to 70 with head and neck cancer. What was sequenced was PBMCs. Here the CDR3 DNA reads TGTGCCGGCAGGACAGACAGGGGGAACACTGAAGCTTTCTTT. The encoded protein is CAGRTDRGNTEAFF.